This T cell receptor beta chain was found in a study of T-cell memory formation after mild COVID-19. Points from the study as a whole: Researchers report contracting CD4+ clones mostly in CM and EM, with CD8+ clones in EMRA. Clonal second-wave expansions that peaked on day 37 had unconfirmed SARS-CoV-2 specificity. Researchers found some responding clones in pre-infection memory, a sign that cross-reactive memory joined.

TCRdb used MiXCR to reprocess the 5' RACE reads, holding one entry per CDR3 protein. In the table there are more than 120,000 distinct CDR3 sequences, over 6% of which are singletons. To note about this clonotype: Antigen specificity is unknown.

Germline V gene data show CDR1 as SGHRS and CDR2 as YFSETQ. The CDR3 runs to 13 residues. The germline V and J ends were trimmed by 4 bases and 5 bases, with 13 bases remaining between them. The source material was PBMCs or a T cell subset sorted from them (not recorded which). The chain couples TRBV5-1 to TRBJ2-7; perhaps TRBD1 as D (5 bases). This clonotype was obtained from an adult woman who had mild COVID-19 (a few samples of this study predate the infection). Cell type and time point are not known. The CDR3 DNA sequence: TGCGCCAGCAGCCGGCAGGGAACCCACGAGCAGTACTTC. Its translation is CASSRQGTHEQYF.